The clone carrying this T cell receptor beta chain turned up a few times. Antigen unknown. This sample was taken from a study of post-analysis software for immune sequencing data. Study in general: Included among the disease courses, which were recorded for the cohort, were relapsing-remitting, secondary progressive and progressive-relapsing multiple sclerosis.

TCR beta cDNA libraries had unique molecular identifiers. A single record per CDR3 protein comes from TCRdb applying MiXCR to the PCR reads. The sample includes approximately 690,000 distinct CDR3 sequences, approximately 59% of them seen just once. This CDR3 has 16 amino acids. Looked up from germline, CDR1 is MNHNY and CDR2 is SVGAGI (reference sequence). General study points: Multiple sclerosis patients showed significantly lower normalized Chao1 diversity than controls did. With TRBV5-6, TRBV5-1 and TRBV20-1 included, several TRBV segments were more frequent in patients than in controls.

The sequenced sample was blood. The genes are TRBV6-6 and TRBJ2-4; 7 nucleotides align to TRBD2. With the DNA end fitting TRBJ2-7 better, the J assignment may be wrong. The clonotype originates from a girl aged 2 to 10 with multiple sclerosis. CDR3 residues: CASSYSGQGGLNEQYF. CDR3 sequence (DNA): TGTGCCAGCAGTTACTCGGGGCAGGGAGGGCTAAACGAGCAGTACTTC.